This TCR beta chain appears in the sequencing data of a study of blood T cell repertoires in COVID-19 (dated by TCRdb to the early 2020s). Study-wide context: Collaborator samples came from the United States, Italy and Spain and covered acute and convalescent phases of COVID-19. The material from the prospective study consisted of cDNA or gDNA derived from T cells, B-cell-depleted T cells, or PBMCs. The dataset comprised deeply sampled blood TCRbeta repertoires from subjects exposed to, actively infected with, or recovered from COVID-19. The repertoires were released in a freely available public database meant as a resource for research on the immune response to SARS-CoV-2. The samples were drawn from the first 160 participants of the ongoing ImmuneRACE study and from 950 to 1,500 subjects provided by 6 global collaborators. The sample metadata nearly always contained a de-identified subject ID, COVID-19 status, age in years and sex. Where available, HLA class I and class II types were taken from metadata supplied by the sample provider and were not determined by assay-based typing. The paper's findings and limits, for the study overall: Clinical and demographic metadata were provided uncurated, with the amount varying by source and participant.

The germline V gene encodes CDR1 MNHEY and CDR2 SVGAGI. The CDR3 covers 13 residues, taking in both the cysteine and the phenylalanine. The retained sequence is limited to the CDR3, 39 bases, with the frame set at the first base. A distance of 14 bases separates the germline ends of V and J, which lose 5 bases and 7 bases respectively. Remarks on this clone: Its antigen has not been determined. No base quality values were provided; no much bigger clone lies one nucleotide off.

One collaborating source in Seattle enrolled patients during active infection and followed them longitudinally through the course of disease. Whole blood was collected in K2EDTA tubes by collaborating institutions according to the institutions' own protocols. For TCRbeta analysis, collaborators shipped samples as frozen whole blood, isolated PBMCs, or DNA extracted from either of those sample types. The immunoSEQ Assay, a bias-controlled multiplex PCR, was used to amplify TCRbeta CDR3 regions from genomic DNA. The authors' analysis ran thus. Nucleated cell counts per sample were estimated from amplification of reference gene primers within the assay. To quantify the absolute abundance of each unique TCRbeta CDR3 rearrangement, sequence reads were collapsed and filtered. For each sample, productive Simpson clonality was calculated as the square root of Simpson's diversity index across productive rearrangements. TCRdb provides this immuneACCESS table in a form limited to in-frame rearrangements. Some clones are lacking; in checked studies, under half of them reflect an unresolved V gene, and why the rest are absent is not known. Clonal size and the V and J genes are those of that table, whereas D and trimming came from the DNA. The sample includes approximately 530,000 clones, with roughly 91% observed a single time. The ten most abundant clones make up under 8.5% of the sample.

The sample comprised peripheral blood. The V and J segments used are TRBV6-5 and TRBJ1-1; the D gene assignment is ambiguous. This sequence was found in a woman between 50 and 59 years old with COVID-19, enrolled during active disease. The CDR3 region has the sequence CASSTRYAGEAFF. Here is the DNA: TGTGCCAGCAGTACTCGGTACGCGGGTGAAGCTTTCTTT.